These T cell receptor beta chains were read from a single sample in a study of blood T cell repertoires in COVID-19. The assay was immunoSEQ multiplex PCR, and TCRdb's table has in-frame clones only and misses some. This table has about 330,000 clones, about 87% appearing once. The sequencing sample was made of peripheral blood. These receptors were collected from a man aged 30 to 39 with COVID-19, enrolled during active disease. Both conserved end residues are part of each CDR3.

TRBJ2-2 | TRBV7-6 | CASSLTTGTENTGELFF
TRBJ1-2 | TRBV9 | CASSPGGEGRGYTF
TRBJ1-4 | TRBV7-9 | CASSSYRGYNEKLFF
TRBJ2-3 | TRBV24-1 | CATSGREGRGKPDTQYF
TRBJ1-5 | TRBV19 | CASSTGQGQPQHF
TRBJ2-1 | TRBV6-5 | CASIHLAGGNEQFF
TRBJ1-6 | TRBV9 | CASSGETGGRSPLHF
TRBJ2-5 | TRBV19 | CASSLPATGSQYF
TRBJ1-1 | TRBV6-6 | CASSYSGGTEAFF
TRBJ1-5 | TRBV19 | CASRIRDRGLGNQPQHF
TRBJ2-5 | TRBV22-1 | CPGSATGFETQYF
TRBJ1-2 | TRBV29-1 | CSVVDRDRDYGYTF
TRBJ2-1 | TRBV27 | CASSRGLDGRYNEQFF
TRBJ2-3 | TRBV10-3 | CAIRAFGSTDTQYF
TRBJ1-6 | TRBV21-1 | CASSSTGTRNPYNSPLHF
TRBJ1-2 | TRBV21-1 | CASSKRRGFYGYTF
TRBJ1-2 | TRBV10-3 | CAISDEPRYGYTF
TRBJ2-1 | TRBV19 | CASSIVTPGEQFF
TRBJ2-1 | TRBV27 | CASSLLGPGYYNEQFF
TRBJ1-2 | TRBV6-6 | CASSYPRTGDDYGYTF
TRBJ2-5 | TRBV6-2/TRBV6-3 | CASSSLRTSGRQETQYF
TRBJ1-1 | TRBV6-5 | CASSYSGRGHTEAFF
TRBJ1-6 | TRBV19 | CASSNLEAGDSSILHF
TRBJ1-2 | TRBV2 | CASSYRDRNYGYTF
TRBJ2-5 | TRBV3-1/TRBV3-2 | CASSDLLRPIWAGESETQYF
TRBJ2-1 | TRBV19 | CASSISRSPYNEQFF
TRBJ2-7 | TRBV5-1 | CASSLGPGQGADEQYF
TRBJ2-2 | TRBV9 | CASSGPGTSQPSGATGELFF
TRBJ2-7 | TRBV10-3 | CAISDDRGGYEQYF
TRBJ2-7 | TRBV3-1/TRBV3-2 | CASSQPGTGVGEQYF
TRBJ1-2 | TRBV14 | CASSLGQGYGYTF
TRBJ2-4 | TRBV14 | CASSAMPGGSRQYF
TRBJ2-5 | TRBV5-4 | CEYGAGAGETQYF